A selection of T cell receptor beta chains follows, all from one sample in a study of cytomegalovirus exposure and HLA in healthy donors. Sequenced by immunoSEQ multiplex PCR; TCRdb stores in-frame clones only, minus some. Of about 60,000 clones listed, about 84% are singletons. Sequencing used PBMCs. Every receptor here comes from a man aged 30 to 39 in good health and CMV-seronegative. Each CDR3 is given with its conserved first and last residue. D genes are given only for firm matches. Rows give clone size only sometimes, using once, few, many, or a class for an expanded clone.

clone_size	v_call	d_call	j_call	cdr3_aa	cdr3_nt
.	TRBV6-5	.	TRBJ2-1	CASSYGSSAPNEQFF	TGTGCCAGCAGTTATGGCTCTAGCGCTCCCAATGAGCAGTTCTTC
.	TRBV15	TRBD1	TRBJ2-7	CATSRDGTGAYEQYF	TGTGCCACCAGCAGAGACGGGACAGGAGCCTACGAGCAGTACTTC
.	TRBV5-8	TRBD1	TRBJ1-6	CASSSGQGFSYNSPLHF	TGTGCCAGCAGCAGCGGACAGGGCTTCTCCTATAATTCACCCCTCCACTTT
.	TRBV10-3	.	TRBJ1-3	CAISENRNSGNTIYF	TGTGCCATCAGTGAGAATAGAAACTCTGGAAACACCATATATTTT
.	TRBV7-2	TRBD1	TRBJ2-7	CASSFTGGTYEQYF	TGTGCCAGCAGCTTTACAGGGGGAACCTACGAGCAGTACTTC
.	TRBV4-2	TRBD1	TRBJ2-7	CASSQPGTGGYEQYF	TGTGCCAGCAGCCAACCCGGGACAGGGGGCTACGAGCAGTACTTC
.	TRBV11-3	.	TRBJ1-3	CASSFGVSIYF	TGTGCCAGCAGCTTCGGTGTCTCCATATATTTT
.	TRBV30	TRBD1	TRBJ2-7	CAWSRTTGFYEQYF	TGTGCCTGGAGCCGAACGACAGGGTTCTACGAGCAGTACTTC
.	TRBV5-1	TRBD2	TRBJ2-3	CASSLTFLAGGTDTQYF	TGCGCCAGCAGCTTGACTTTCCTAGCGGGAGGTACAGATACGCAGTATTTT
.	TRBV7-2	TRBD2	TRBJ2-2	CASSPNLAGGVNTGELFF	TGTGCCAGCAGCCCAAACCTAGCGGGGGGAGTGAACACCGGGGAGCTGTTTTTT
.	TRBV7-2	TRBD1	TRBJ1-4	CASRAGQGLGVGEKLFF	TGTGCCAGCAGGGCGGGACAGGGGTTAGGCGTTGGTGAAAAACTGTTTTTT
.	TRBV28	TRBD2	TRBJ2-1	CASSLGGISYNEQFF	TGTGCCAGCAGTTTGGGGGGGATCTCCTACAATGAGCAGTTCTTC
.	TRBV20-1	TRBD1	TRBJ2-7	CSAHRGYEQYF	TGCAGTGCTCACAGGGGTTACGAGCAGTACTTC
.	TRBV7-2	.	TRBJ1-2	CASSSWDTRRANYGYTF	TGTGCCAGCAGCTCCTGGGACACCCGTAGGGCTAACTATGGCTACACCTTC
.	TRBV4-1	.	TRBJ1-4	CASSRQMNRDWSNEKLFF	TGCGCCAGCAGCCGCCAAATGAACAGGGATTGGAGTAATGAAAAACTGTTTTTT
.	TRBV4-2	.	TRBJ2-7	CASSQGGISYEQYF	TGTGCCAGCAGCCAAGGAGGGATCTCCTACGAGCAGTACTTC
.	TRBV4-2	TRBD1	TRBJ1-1	CASSQAGTGGNTEAFF	TGTGCCAGCAGCCAAGCCGGGACAGGGGGCAACACTGAAGCTTTCTTT
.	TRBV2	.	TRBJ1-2	CASSYGLNYGYTF	TGTGCCAGCAGTTACGGACTAAACTATGGCTACACCTTC
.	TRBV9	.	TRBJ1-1	CASSVGYGRENTEAFF	TGTGCCAGCAGCGTAGGGTATGGCAGGGAGAACACTGAAGCTTTCTTT
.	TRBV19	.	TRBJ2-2	CASSPGDTGELFF	TGTGCCAGTAGTCCAGGGGATACCGGGGAGCTGTTTTTT
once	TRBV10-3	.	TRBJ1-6	CAISDRGGYSYNSPLHF	TGTGCCATCAGTGATCGAGGGGGATACTCCTATAATTCACCCCTCCACTTT
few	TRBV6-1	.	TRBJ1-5	CASEGRVAGQPQHF	TGTGCCAGCGAGGGGAGGGTAGCGGGACAGCCCCAGCATTTT
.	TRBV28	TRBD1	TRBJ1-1	CASSRDRGSTEAFF	TGTGCCAGCAGTCGAGACAGGGGAAGCACTGAAGCTTTCTTT
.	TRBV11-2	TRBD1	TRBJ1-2	CASSAGTGYGYTF	TGTGCCAGCAGCGCGGGGACAGGGTATGGCTACACCTTC
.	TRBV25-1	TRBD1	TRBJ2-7	CASSEGTGGYYEQYF	TGTGCCAGCAGTGAAGGGACAGGGGGCTATTACGAGCAGTACTTC
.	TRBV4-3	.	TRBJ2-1	CASSQDESGLFSYNEQFF	TGCGCCAGCAGCCAAGATGAGTCGGGACTCTTCTCCTACAATGAGCAGTTCTTC
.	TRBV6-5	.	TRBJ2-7	CASSGHQEQYF	TGTGCCAGCAGTGGACACCAAGAGCAGTACTTC
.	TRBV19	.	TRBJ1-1	CASLQGTEAFF	TGTGCCAGTTTACAGGGCACTGAAGCTTTCTTT
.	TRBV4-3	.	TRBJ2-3	CASSQGGPPSTDTQYF	TGCGCCAGCAGCCAAGGGGGGCCGCCAAGCACAGATACGCAGTATTTT
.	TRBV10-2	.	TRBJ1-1	CASSEAGYVLSVMNTEAFF	TGCGCCAGCAGTGAAGCAGGGTATGTTTTGAGTGTCATGAACACTGAAGCTTTCTTT
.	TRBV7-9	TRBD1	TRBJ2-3	CASSLVGTGTDTQYF	TGTGCCAGCAGCTTAGTAGGGACAGGCACAGATACGCAGTATTTT
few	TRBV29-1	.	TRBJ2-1	CSVEEIQARPDEQFF	TGCAGCGTTGAAGAGATCCAAGCGCGGCCCGATGAGCAGTTCTTC
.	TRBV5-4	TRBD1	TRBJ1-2	CASSTPGQGVGYTF	TGTGCCAGCAGCACCCCGGGACAGGGGGTTGGCTACACCTTC
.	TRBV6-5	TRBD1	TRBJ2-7	CASRTGTGYEQYF	TGTGCCAGCAGGACCGGGACAGGGTACGAGCAGTACTTC
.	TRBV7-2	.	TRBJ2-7	CASSLEWSWAEQYF	TGTGCCAGCAGCTTAGAGTGGTCCTGGGCAGAGCAGTACTTC
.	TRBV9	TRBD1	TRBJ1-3	CASSVGDRADTIYF	TGTGCCAGCAGCGTAGGGGACAGGGCGGACACCATATATTTT
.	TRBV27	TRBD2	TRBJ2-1	CASSPGVAGDNEQFF	TGTGCCAGCAGCCCGGGGGTAGCGGGAGACAATGAGCAGTTCTTC
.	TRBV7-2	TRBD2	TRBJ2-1	CASSLGTSGIGEQFF	TGTGCCAGCAGCTTAGGTACTAGCGGGATTGGTGAGCAGTTCTTC
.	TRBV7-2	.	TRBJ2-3	CASSYRGGHTDTQYF	TGTGCCAGCAGCTATAGGGGGGGCCACACAGATACGCAGTATTTT
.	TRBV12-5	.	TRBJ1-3	CASDAGGDGTSGNTIYF	TGTGCTAGTGACGCGGGCGGGGATGGAACCTCTGGAAACACCATATATTTT
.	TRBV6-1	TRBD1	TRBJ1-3	CASLSGGSGNTIYF	TGTGCCAGCCTTTCAGGGGGCTCTGGAAACACCATATATTTT
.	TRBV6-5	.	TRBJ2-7	CASTKAGISYEQYF	TGTGCCAGCACCAAGGCAGGGATCTCCTACGAGCAGTACTTC
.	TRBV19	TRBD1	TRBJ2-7	CASSIPSAGGEQYF	TGTGCCAGTAGTATTCCCTCGGCAGGGGGCGAGCAGTACTTC
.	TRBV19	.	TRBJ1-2	CASRETLLHYGYTF	TGTGCCTCCCGGGAGACCTTATTACACTATGGCTACACCTTC
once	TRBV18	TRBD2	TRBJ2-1	CASSRLAGENEQFF	TGTGCCAGCTCAAGGCTAGCGGGAGAGAATGAGCAGTTCTTC